The next 31 T cell receptor beta chains were all read from a single sample in a study of cytomegalovirus exposure and HLA in healthy donors. Method: immunoSEQ multiplex PCR; TCRdb's copy keeps in-frame clones and lacks some. Here the sample spans about 170,000 clones, around 86% being singletons. Sequencing used PBMCs. The receptors stem from a man in his late teens or twenties in good health and CMV-seropositive.

The chain couples TRBV4-2 to TRBJ1-2; D not certain. This CDR3 is 11 amino acids long. V lost 5 bases to trimming and J lost 10 bases, with 11 bases between them. Per germline, CDR1 LGHNA and CDR2 YNFKEQ. The CDR3 loop reads CASSVPGVYTF. In DNA, the CDR3 is TGTGCCAGCAGCGTCCCGGGTGTCTACACCTTC.

The chain joins TRBV19 to TRBJ1-2; perhaps TRBD1 as D (6 bases). CDR3 size: 19 residues. Trimming took off 5 bases at V and 1 base at J, with 26 bases between the two ends. Looked up from germline, CDR1 is LNHDA and CDR2 is SQIVND (reference sequence). The CDR3 spells CASSLPPGGAHPLNYGYTF. The CDR3 DNA reads as TGTGCCAGTAGTCTCCCCCCCGGGGGGGCCCATCCCCTTAACTATGGCTACACCTTC.

The V gene is TRBV4-1, the J gene TRBJ2-7; TRBD1 might be the D (6 bases). The CDR3 runs 12 residues. Germline V gives CDR1 MGHRA, CDR2 YSYEKL. V gave up 4 bases and J gave up 7 bases, with 11 bases separating them. The CDR3 sequence is CASSPARGEQYF. CDR3 DNA: TGCGCCAGCAGCCCGGCGAGGGGGGAGCAGTACTTC.

The rearrangement links TRBV28 to TRBJ2-7; 9 bases map to TRBD2. The CDR3 has 12 amino acids. The germline CDR1 and CDR2 sequences are MDHEN and SYDVKM. Trimming at V came to 11 bases and at J to 5 bases, leaving 7 bases not matched to a gene. DNA for the CDR3: TGTGCCTCCCTAGCGGGGACCGACGAGCAGTACTTC. Its translation: CASLAGTDEQYF.

The chain combines TRBV9 with TRBJ2-7, with 8 bases aligning to TRBD2. Germline V gene lookup returns CDR1 SGDLS and CDR2 YYNGEE. The trim removed 4 bases at V and 2 bases at J, leaving 8 bases unmatched. The CDR3 contains 15 residues. The DNA for the CDR3 is TGTGCCAGCAGCCCCCGGGGGGGGGCCCCCTACGAGCAGTACTTC. Residues: CASSPRGGAPYEQYF.

The chain recombines TRBV7-9 with TRBJ2-7, with a tentative D call TRBD1 (6 bases). With 1 base removed from V and 4 bases from J, the gap between germline ends came to 14 bases. This CDR3 has 15 residues. Germline V CDR1 and CDR2: SEHNR, FQNEAQ (reference sequence). In DNA form, the CDR3 reads TGTGCCAGCAGCTTAGAGGCCCCAGGGGTTTACGAGCAGTACTTC. This translates into CASSLEAPGVYEQYF.

The chain links TRBV4-2 to TRBJ2-7, with TRBD2 matching 9 bases. The CDR3 contains 16 residues. V shed 0 bases, J shed 6 bases, and the junction held 9 bases outside the gene matches. Germline-derived CDR1 and CDR2 are LGHNA and YNFKEQ. CDR3 protein: CASSQDSGSPGSEQYF. The CDR3, as DNA: TGTGCCAGCAGCCAAGATAGCGGGAGCCCCGGGTCCGAGCAGTACTTC.

As to this clone: This clone may be a read error of a much larger clone one base away. Within the sample, other DNA sequences also encode this same CDR3. J is TRBJ2-7 and V is TRBV5-5, with TRBD1 matching over 7 bases. The CDR3 sequence is 12 residues long. V was pared by 3 bases and J by 7 bases, with 4 bases of the junction left unmatched. Germline CDR1 reads SGHKS; CDR2 reads YYEKEE (reference sequence). The CDR3 DNA reads TGTGCCAGCAGCTATACAGGGGAAGAGCAGTACTTC. Translating it yields CASSYTGEEQYF.

This clone has a single count. V is TRBV4-3 and J is TRBJ2-2, with TRBD2 identical over 13 bases. Germline CDR1 is LGHNA and CDR2 is YSLEER. This CDR3 spans 16 amino acids. J lost 7 bases, V lost 5 bases, and 7 bases had no gene match. CDR3 residues: CASSETSGRAVGELFF. CDR3 bases: TGCGCCAGCAGCGAAACTAGCGGGAGGGCCGTCGGGGAGCTGTTTTTT.

This chain connects TRBV29-1 to TRBJ1-2, with unresolved D. Per germline, CDR1 SQVTM and CDR2 ANQGSEA. This CDR3 is built from 13 residues. Trimming stripped 0 bases from V and 5 bases from J, with 10 bases between. The DNA of the CDR3 is TGCAGCGTTGAAGATCTAGGCATTTATGGCTACACCTTC. It translates to CSVEDLGIYGYTF.

This chain joins TRBV6-6 and TRBJ2-7; TRBD1 agrees at 8 bases. Germline loops: CDR1 MNHNY, CDR2 SVGAGI (reference sequence). The CDR3 spans 12 residues. V shed 4 bases, J shed 6 bases, and the junction held 2 bases outside the gene matches. This CDR3 is CASSSDRGEQYF. DNA for the CDR3: TGTGCCAGCAGTTCCGACAGGGGCGAGCAGTACTTC.

This chain connects TRBV11-2 to TRBJ1-2; maybe TRBD1 (6 bases). The germline V gene encodes CDR1 SGHAT and CDR2 FQNNGV. With 5 bases removed from V and 3 bases from J, the gap between germline ends came to 16 bases. The CDR3 is 15 residues long. The CDR3 is CASSLRLDRHYGYTF. The DNA of the CDR3 is TGTGCCAGCAGCCTTCGCTTGGACAGACACTATGGCTACACCTTC.

The J gene is TRBJ2-3, the V gene TRBV4-3; 10 bases align to TRBD2. Germline assignment: CDR1 LGHNA and CDR2 YSLEER. V lost 0 bases, J lost 2 bases, and 5 bases stayed unmatched. The CDR3 loop spans 17 amino acids. The CDR3 here is CASSQEPSGGFTDTQYF. The DNA for the CDR3 is TGCGCCAGCAGCCAAGAACCTAGCGGGGGCTTCACAGATACGCAGTATTTT.

This rearrangement joins TRBV5-4 to TRBJ1-2, with D perhaps TRBD1 (6 bases). V lost 4 bases, J lost 4 bases, and 14 bases lay in between. Looked up from germline, CDR1 is SGHNT and CDR2 is YYREEE (reference sequence). CDR3 length: 14 amino acids. CDR3 DNA: TGTGCCAGCAGCCCGAGACAGGCCCTCTATGGCTACACCTTC. This codes for CASSPRQALYGYTF.

The V gene is TRBV7-8, the J gene TRBJ1-5; 10 positions match TRBD1. The V gene's germline CDR1 is SGHVS and CDR2 FQNEAQ. The CDR3 length is 16 residues. Trimming cost V 5 bases and J 4 bases; bases outside gene matches: 8. CDR3: CASSNFRTGGNQPQHF. The CDR3 region has the DNA TGTGCCAGCAGCAATTTCCGGACAGGGGGAAATCAGCCCCAGCATTTT.

The rearrangement links TRBV6-5 to TRBJ1-5; D call uncertain. The CDR3 consists of 14 residues. CDR1 MNHEY and CDR2 SVGAGI come from the germline V gene. V gave up 2 bases and J gave up 9 bases, with 14 bases separating them. The CDR3 sequence: CASSYPGPFRPQHF. The CDR3, as DNA: TGTGCCAGCAGTTACCCGGGTCCTTTTCGGCCCCAGCATTTT.

The chain has TRBV27 and TRBJ2-2; TRBD2 aligns across 13 bases. The CDR3 has 22 residues. V lost 6 bases and J lost 4; bases outside the gene matches: 23. Germline CDR1 is MNHEY and CDR2 is SMNVEV (reference sequence). The DNA for the CDR3 is TGTGCCAGCAGCACCTCCTTGTGGGGGGCGAAAACTAGCGGGAGGGCCACCGGGGAGCTGTTTTTT. Translated, it gives CASSTSLWGAKTSGRATGELFF.

The V and J genes are TRBV6-4 and TRBJ2-5, with D possibly matching TRBD1 (5 bases). Trimming cost V 3 bases and J 5 bases, with 16 bases left between them. The CDR3 consists of 15 residues. Germline V CDR1 and CDR2: MRHNA, SNTAGT. CDR3 DNA sequence: TGTGCCAGCAGTGAGGAGACAGTGGTATGGGAGACCCAGTACTTC. Translated: CASSEETVVWETQYF.

This clone appeared once. The chain joins TRBV18 to TRBJ2-1; 9 bases are shared with TRBD2. Trimming at V came to 0 bases and at J to 10 bases, leaving 13 bases not matched to a gene. The CDR3 totals 17 residues. Germline assignment: CDR1 KGHSH and CDR2 LQKENI. The CDR3 region has the DNA TGTGCCAGCTCACCACCGATCAGTGGCGGGGGGGCAAAGGAGCAGTTCTTC. It specifies CASSPPISGGGAKEQFF. Combining the CDR3 with reference TRBV18 and TRBJ2-1 gives the whole variable domain NAGVMQNPRHLVRRRGQEARLRCSPMKGHSHVYWYRQLPEEGLKFMVYLQKENIIDESGMPKERFSAEFPKEGPSILRIQQVVRGDSAAYFCASSPPISGGGAKEQFFGPGTRLTVL.

This clone was seen a single time. The rearrangement uses TRBV15 and TRBJ2-3; possibly TRBD2 for D (6 bases). Per the germline V gene, CDR1 is LNHNV and CDR2 is YYDKDF (reference sequence). V was pared by 1 base and J by 4 bases, with 9 bases between. This CDR3 has 14 residues. This chain's CDR3 is CATSRGGEPDTQYF. The CDR3 DNA reads as TGTGCCACCAGCAGAGGGGGGGAGCCAGATACGCAGTATTTT.

J is TRBJ1-5 and V is TRBV19; D perhaps matches TRBD1 (5 bases). This CDR3 spans 15 amino acids. V was clipped by 4 bases and J by 0 bases, with 10 bases between them. Looked up from germline, CDR1 is LNHDA and CDR2 is SQIVND (reference sequence). The CDR3 region has the DNA TGTGCCAGTAGTACGGGGGATTATAGCAATCAGCCCCAGCATTTT. Translating it yields CASSTGDYSNQPQHF.

V and J are TRBV6-1 and TRBJ1-4; D ambiguous. Germline V gene data show CDR1 as MNHNS and CDR2 as SASEGT. This CDR3 contains 18 residues. Trimming left V 3 bases short and J 1 base short, with 18 bases between. Written as DNA, the CDR3 is TGTGCCAGCAGTGAGAAGCCCGGAGAGTCTGGAACTAATGAAAAACTGTTTTTT. It translates to CASSEKPGESGTNEKLFF.

The chain joins TRBV2 to TRBJ1-1; 7 nucleotides agree with TRBD1. Trimming took 5 bases from V and 4 from J; bases not matched to a gene: 7. The CDR3 is 14 residues long. In germline, CDR1 is SNHLY, CDR2 FYNNEI. The CDR3: CASSQRTGVTEAFF. The DNA for the CDR3 is TGTGCCAGCAGTCAGCGCACAGGGGTCACTGAAGCTTTCTTT.

This clone was seen a single time. V usage is TRBV9 and J usage is TRBJ2-2; 7 bases are shared with TRBD2. V lost 3 bases and J lost 5; bases outside the gene matches: 4. The CDR3 totals 14 residues. The germline gives CDR1 SGDLS, CDR2 YYNGEE. This CDR3 is CASSGEAGTGELFF. Written as DNA, the CDR3 is TGTGCCAGCAGCGGGGAAGCGGGGACCGGGGAGCTGTTTTTT.

The V and J genes are TRBV4-3 and TRBJ2-7; 8 positions match TRBD1. This CDR3 is built from 14 residues. Trimming at V came to 0 bases and at J to 6 bases, leaving 4 bases not matched to a gene. CDR1 LGHNA and CDR2 YSLEER come from the germline V gene. CDR3 sequence (DNA): TGCGCCAGCAGCCAAGAGGCAGGGGGCGCCGAGCAGTACTTC. Translating gives CASSQEAGGAEQYF.

This clone was detected once. V is TRBV10-3 and J is TRBJ2-7; D might be TRBD1 (6 bases). Trimming shortened V by 5 bases and J by 7 bases, and 24 bases separated the two germline ends. From germline, CDR1 is ENHRY and CDR2 SYGVKD. The CDR3 length is 16 residues. The CDR3 nucleotides read TGTGCCATCAGTTCCCCTGGGGCAGGATCTCAGGGGGAGCAGTACTTC. Residues: CAISSPGAGSQGEQYF.

This clone was counted a few times. DNA for the CDR3: TGTGCCTGGGCAGGGGGCCAGGGTGGCTACACCTTC. Translating gives CAWAGGQGGYTF. This chain links TRBV30 with TRBJ1-2; 8 bases map to TRBD1. Germline V gives CDR1 GTSNPN, CDR2 SVGIG (reference sequence). There are 12 residues in the CDR3. The V gene end was trimmed by 5 bases and the J gene end by 7 bases; junction bases not matched to a gene: 6. Full variable domain (rest looked up from reference TRBV30 and TRBJ1-2): SQTIHQWPATLVQPVGSPLSLECTVEGTSNPNLYWYRQAAGRGLQLLFYSVGIGQISSEVPQNLSASRPQDRQFILSSKKLLLSDSGFYLCAWAGGQGGYTFGSGTRLTVV.

The CDR3 spells CASSVRGEQFF. In DNA form, the CDR3 reads TGTGCCAGCAGCGTAAGGGGTGAGCAGTTCTTC. This chain connects TRBV9 to TRBJ2-1; D may be TRBD1 (5 bases). V lost 1 base to trimming and J lost 9 bases, with 5 bases between them. This CDR3 has 11 amino acids. The V gene's germline CDR1 is SGDLS and CDR2 YYNGEE.

This rearrangement joins TRBV10-3 to TRBJ2-5; 15 nucleotides align to TRBD2. In germline, CDR1 is ENHRY, CDR2 SYGVKD. The CDR3 consists of 16 residues. The junction had 6 bases not matched to a gene; V was cut back by 5 bases and J by 5 bases. Here the CDR3 reads CAISTGLAGGPETQYF. As DNA, the CDR3 is TGTGCCATCAGTACAGGACTAGCGGGGGGGCCTGAGACCCAGTACTTC.

The chain links TRBV29-1 to TRBJ1-2, with 9 bases aligning to TRBD1. CDR3 length: 15 residues. Germline V CDR1 and CDR2: SQVTM, ANQGSEA. V lost 5 bases, J lost 5 bases, and 12 bases stayed unmatched. CDR3 nucleotide sequence: TGCAGCGTTCGGGTCGACAGGGGGGCCCCTTATGGCTACACCTTC. It is translated as CSVRVDRGAPYGYTF.

Here the CDR3 DNA reads TGTGCCAGTAGTATCCCCCAACGGGGTCCTAACACCGGGGAGCTGTTTTTT. Its protein product is CASSIPQRGPNTGELFF. The chain is built from TRBV19 and TRBJ2-2; tentative D call: TRBD2 (5 bases). Looked up from germline, CDR1 is LNHDA and CDR2 is SQIVND (reference sequence). CDR3 length equals 17 residues. Trimming stripped 3 bases from V and 2 bases from J, with 16 bases between.